The source of this TCR beta chain is a study of blood T cell repertoires in COVID-19. About the study: PBMCs, B-cell-depleted T cells, or T cells provided the cDNA or gDNA that made up the material.

From germline, CDR1 is SEHNR and CDR2 FQNEAQ (reference sequence). J was trimmed by 1 base and V by 4 bases; bases with no gene match: 9. The CDR3 has 17 amino acids. Repertoires were generated with immunoSEQ multiplex PCR, while TCRdb's copy carries only in-frame clones and drops some. The sample has roughly 80,000 clones, about 83% seen once. The chain carries TRBV7-9 and TRBJ1-1, with 10 nucleotides matching TRBD1. The sample consisted of peripheral blood. This TCR derives from a man between 50 and 59 years old with acute or convalescent COVID-19. The CDR3 reads CASSYVDRGRANTEAFF. The CDR3 coding sequence is TGTGCCAGCAGCTACGTTGACAGGGGGCGGGCGAACACTGAAGCTTTCTTT. Full variable domain (missing parts from reference TRBV7-9 and TRBJ1-1): DTGVSQNPRHKITKRGQNVTFRCDPISEHNRLYWYRQTLGQGPEFLTYFQNEAQLEKSRLLSDRFSAERPKGSFSTLEIQRTEQGDSAMYLCASSYVDRGRANTEAFFGQGTRLTVV.